This T cell receptor beta chain was captured in a study of cytotoxic CD8 clonotypes in ibrutinib-treated CLL. Study results and caveats: Whereas clonality rose at ibrutinib response, it declined toward baseline at progression. Age-matched healthy donor levels were exceeded by baseline clonality, which tracked circulating CD8+ T-cell counts.

Points on this clone: Its cognate antigen is unknown.

Assay used: immunoSEQ multiplex PCR; TCRdb lists only in-frame clones, some missing. In the table there are roughly 170,000 clones, about 84% of which are singletons. This CDR3 region has 18 residues. V lost 2 bases to trimming and J lost 4 bases, with 21 bases between them. The germline V gene has CDR1 MNHEY and CDR2 SMNVEV (reference sequence). The sample here was PBMCs, taken after 24 months of ibrutinib treatment. This chain uses TRBV27 with TRBJ2-1, with D possibly matching TRBD1 (7 bases). This TCR was sampled from a human donor with chronic lymphocytic leukemia. CDR3 protein: CASSLRSPPGGTYNEQFF. The CDR3 nucleotides are TGTGCCAGCAGTTTACGATCCCCCCCAGGGGGGACTTACAATGAGCAGTTCTTC.